This T cell receptor (beta chain) was sequenced for a study of post-analysis software for immune sequencing data. The V end lost 0 bases, the J end lost 3 bases, and 8 bases lay between the germline ends. The CDR3 has 13 amino acids. Germline CDR1 reads DFQATT; CDR2 reads SNEGSKA (reference sequence). Prepared libraries of TCR beta cDNA carried unique molecular identifiers. One entry per CDR3 protein results from TCRdb running MiXCR on the PCR reads. Here the sample spans about 810,000 distinct CDR3 sequences, under 70% being singletons. For this clonotype: Its cognate antigen is unknown.

Regarding the study as a whole: Normalized Chao1 diversity in multiple sclerosis patients fell significantly below that of controls. Those samples that were prepared in the same batch co-clustered strongly by F measure. TRBV5-6, TRBV5-1 and TRBV20-1 belonged to a set of roughly 5 TRBV segments that were more frequent in patients than controls.

The receptor was isolated from a girl under 18 with multiple sclerosis. The rearrangement uses TRBV20-1 and TRBJ2-5; D gene ambiguous. Material: blood. This CDR3 reads CSARDPREETQYF. CDR3 bases: TGCAGTGCTAGAGATCCCCGAGAAGAGACCCAGTACTTC.